This T cell receptor (beta chain) was sequenced in a study of memory CD4+ T cells and cytomegalovirus serostatus. Libraries were prepared by immunoSEQ multiplex PCR; TCRdb keeps only in-frame clonotypes and omits some of them. Among some 50,000 clones listed, about 74% were seen once. This CDR3 region has 13 residues. V was shortened by 7 bases and J by 0 bases, with 9 bases between the two germline ends. In germline, CDR1 is SGHVS, CDR2 FNYEAQ. This clone was detected only a few times. Single viable CD3+CD4+CD8-CD45RO+ cells were sorted as the memory CD4+ T cells. This receptor was taken from an adult in good health and CMV-seropositive. V usage is TRBV7-6 and J usage is TRBJ1-2; D unclear. Sequencing was carried out using memory CD4+ T cells from blood. CDR3 DNA sequence: TGTGCCAGCACCCCGGCAACTAACTATGGCTACACCTTC. Protein: CASTPATNYGYTF.